The sample holds one count of the clone carrying this T cell receptor (beta chain). Its antigen remains unidentified. Profiling of TCR beta VDJ combinations and CDR3 sequences used genomic DNA as template. TCRdb reanalysed the reads using MiXCR and keeps one entry per CDR3 protein. The table lists about 180,000 distinct CDR3 sequences, 63% of them singletons, with roughly 46% in the top ten. The CDR3 extends over 14 amino acids. Germline V gene sequence: CDR1 WSHSY, CDR2 SAAADI. Trimming took 5 bases from V and 10 from J; bases not matched to a gene: 8. This sample stems from a study of CD8+CD57+ T cells in acquired aplastic anemia. Study context: An average of roughly 3 ug of DNA was obtained from sorted CD4+ and CD8+ cells.

Flow cytometry had shown expanded CD8+CD57+ cells in the patients chosen for sequencing. Patient blood was sampled before any therapy had been received. Whole-study results and caveats: Patients and controls were not found to differ significantly in CD8+ Simpson's diversity. Some 29 CD8+ CDR3 sequences were shared between patients and controls.

Sequences were obtained from sorted CD4+, CD8+, or CD8+CD57+ T cells (not recorded which) from PBMCs. The clonotype was recovered from a human donor with aplastic anemia. The chain is built from TRBV10-2 and TRBJ2-1; 10 bases line up with TRBD2. The CDR3 protein is CASSQAGGPREQFF. As DNA, the CDR3 is TGCGCCAGCAGTCAAGCGGGAGGGCCGCGGGAGCAGTTCTTC.